The T cell receptor (beta chain) described here comes from a study of blood T cell repertoires in COVID-19. Background on the study: The analysed material was cDNA or gDNA that came from T cells, B-cell-depleted T cells, or PBMCs.

The repertoire was sequenced with immunoSEQ multiplex PCR; TCRdb's copy has only in-frame clones and lacks some. The sample holds some 400,000 clones; about 89% are singletons and the top ten take about 9.4%. V lost 3 bases and J lost 7, with 5 bases in between. The germline V gene has CDR1 MDHEN and CDR2 SYDVKM. The CDR3 length is 11 residues. The receptor comes from a woman aged 30 to 39 with COVID-19, enrolled during active disease. This chain uses TRBV28 with TRBJ2-3; D is unclear. Specimen: peripheral blood. CDR3 amino acids: CASSFRYTQYF. The CDR3 nucleotides read TGTGCCAGCAGTTTCCGGTATACGCAGTATTTT.